The clone carrying this T cell receptor beta chain was seen a handful of times. In the original workflow: Scientists estimated how many nucleated cells there were by amplifying reference gene primers. Clones were sequenced by immunoSEQ multiplex PCR, and TCRdb holds only the in-frame ones, with some missing. That table is the source of V, J and clone size, and D and trimming were worked out from the DNA. The table lists some 200,000 clones, 70% to 90% of them singletons, with 20% to 25% in the top ten. The data derive from a study of blood T cell repertoires in COVID-19. Germline trimming cut 2 bases from V and 0 bases from J; bases unmatched to any gene: 7. CDR1 and CDR2 from the germline V gene are GTSNPN and SVGIG (reference sequence). The CDR3 sequence is 16 residues long.

This chain connects TRBV30 to TRBJ1-5; TRBD1 aligns across 7 bases. Sequenced material: peripheral blood. The origin of this receptor is a man aged 55 to 70 with active or convalescent COVID-19. In DNA, the CDR3 is TGTGCCTGGAGTCATAAACAGGGGTATAGCAATCAGCCCCAGCATTTT. The encoded protein is CAWSHKQGYSNQPQHF.